What follows are 25 T cell receptor beta chains derived from one specimen sequenced in a study of metastatic and nonmetastatic thyroid tumors. Thyroid surgery was performed in patients who had received no treatment beforehand. TCRdb re-called the PCR reads through MiXCR. The data contain 30,000 to 45,000 clones, less than 25% of them singletons. What was sequenced was blood. Receptors originate from a female donor with papillary thyroid cancer or a benign thyroid nodule (not recorded which). Some clones in this sample may be carry-over from other donors' samples.

This clone was counted many times. V is TRBV3-1 and J is TRBJ1-5, with D uncertain. The CDR3 runs 14 residues. CDR1 is LGHDT and CDR2 is YNNKEL in the germline V gene (reference sequence). Deletions cut 1 base from V and 1 base from J, with 5 bases between. Here the CDR3 DNA reads TGTGCCAGCAGCCAAGCGCTGAGCAATCAGCCCCAGCATTTT. The encoded protein is CASSQALSNQPQHF.

This clone appeared many times. The chain combines TRBV27 with TRBJ1-4; 7 positions agree with TRBD1. The germline V gene encodes CDR1 MNHEY and CDR2 SMNVEV (reference sequence). V shed 5 bases and J 8 bases; nucleotides not matched to a gene: 11. The CDR3 has 15 amino acids. Here the CDR3 reads CASSPRQGSLEKLFF. DNA for the CDR3: TGTGCCAGCAGTCCCAGACAGGGTTCCTTGGAAAAACTGTTTTTT. Using reference TRBV27 and TRBJ1-4 for the parts outside the CDR3, the full variable domain is EAQVTQNPRYLITVTGKKLTVTCSQNMNHEYMSWYRQDPGLGLRQIYYSMNVEVTDKGDVPEGYKVSRKEKRNFPLILESPSPNQTSLYFCASSPRQGSLEKLFFGSGTQLSVL.

This clone was detected many times. Other nucleotide sequences from this sample produce the same CDR3. The chain employs TRBV7-2 and TRBJ2-2, with D unclear. The CDR3 contains 15 residues. The germline V and J ends were trimmed by 4 bases and 7 bases, with 16 bases remaining between them. Germline CDR1 and CDR2: SGHTA and FQGNSA. This CDR3 is CASSSQVGIHGELFF. CDR3 DNA: TGTGCCAGCAGCTCCCAGGTGGGTATCCACGGGGAGCTGTTTTTT.

This clone was seen ten or more times. This chain links TRBV10-1 with TRBJ2-7, with D hard to call. Trimming cost V 2 bases and J 9 bases, with 17 bases left between them. The CDR3 is made up of 14 amino acids. Looked up from germline, CDR1 is WNHNN and CDR2 is SYGVQD (reference sequence). The CDR3 sequence: CASSEPSNPGRQYF. The CDR3 bases are TGCGCCAGCAGTGAGCCCTCGAATCCCGGTCGGCAGTACTTC.

This clone turned up a few times. This chain joins TRBV9 and TRBJ2-1, with 9 bases aligning to TRBD2. CDR1 and CDR2 (germline): SGDLS, YYNGEE. This CDR3 has 16 residues. Trimming took 0 bases from V and 7 from J; bases not matched to a gene: 8. CDR3 in DNA: TGTGCCAGCAGCGTAGCCGGGCTAGCGGGGTCGAATGAGCAGTTCTTC. Translating it yields CASSVAGLAGSNEQFF.

This clone was counted at least ten times. The J gene is TRBJ1-5, the V gene TRBV20-1, with 8 bases fitting TRBD1. The CDR3 sequence is 15 residues long. Germline V CDR1 and CDR2: DFQATT, SNEGSKA (reference sequence). CDR3 amino acids: CSAEGRGLNSQPQHF. In DNA form, the CDR3 reads TGCAGCGCCGAGGGCAGGGGGCTCAATTCCCAGCCCCAGCATTTT.

This clone occurred many times. This sequence joins TRBV3-1 and TRBJ2-7; D gene uncertain. Germline CDR1 LGHDT, CDR2 YNNKEL (reference sequence). This CDR3 has 12 amino acids. Between the trimmed V and J ends, which lost 0 bases and 4 bases, there was a span of 4 bases. The CDR3 spells CASSQDRYEQYF. The CDR3 DNA reads TGTGCCAGCAGCCAAGATAGGTACGAGCAGTACTTC.

This clone has just a few counts. A read error is possible here, since a much larger clone lies one base away. V gene TRBV7-9 combines with J gene TRBJ2-2, with D possibly being TRBD1 (6 bases). This CDR3 comprises 14 residues. Germline lookup yields CDR1 SEHNR and CDR2 FQNEAQ (reference sequence). CDR3 sequence (DNA): TGTGCCAGCAGCTTAGTAGCAGGGGCCGGGGAGCTGTCTTTT. Protein: CASSLVAGAGELSF.

This clone was counted many times. The CDR3 DNA reads TGTGCCAGCAGTACACAGGGCACCGGGGAGCTGTTTTTT. It yields the protein CASSTQGTGELFF. The chain recombines TRBV2 with TRBJ2-2; D is perhaps TRBD1 (6 bases). The V end was cut by 5 bases, the J end by 4 bases, with 8 bases between. CDR1 and CDR2 (germline): SNHLY, FYNNEI. The CDR3 sequence is 13 residues long.

This clone was recorded a few times. The V gene is TRBV6-5, the J gene TRBJ2-7; TRBD1 might be the D (6 bases). The CDR3 contains 14 residues. V was clipped by 0 bases and J by 2 bases, with 8 bases between them. The V gene's germline CDR1 is MNHEY and CDR2 SVGAGI. The CDR3 loop reads CASSYSGQTYEQYF. CDR3 DNA: TGTGCCAGCAGTTACTCAGGACAGACCTACGAGCAGTACTTC.

This clone was recorded at least ten times. The chain employs TRBV20-1 and TRBJ1-4; 9 bases fit TRBD1. CDR1 is DFQATT, CDR2 SNEGSKA, per germline (reference sequence). The CDR3 has 14 residues. V shed 4 bases, J shed 1 base, and the junction held 1 base outside the gene matches. The CDR3 DNA reads as TGCAGTGCTAAGGGACAGGGAACTAATGAAAAACTGTTTTTT. This codes for CSAKGQGTNEKLFF.

This clone was counted only a few times. Germline is not matched at one junction end, which may reflect a read error. The V and J genes are TRBV6-5 and TRBJ1-1; possibly TRBD1 for D (5 bases). The CDR3 totals 14 residues. Germline values: CDR1 MNHEY, CDR2 SVGAGI. CDR3 DNA sequence: TGTGCCAGCATTTTGCCGGACACGATCACTAAAGCTTTCTTT. This codes for CASILPDTITKAFF.

This clone occurred many times. J is TRBJ2-3 and V is TRBV3-1, with 7 positions matching TRBD2. CDR3 length equals 16 residues. J lost 4 bases, V lost 0 bases, and 7 bases had no gene match. Germline V gives CDR1 LGHDT, CDR2 YNNKEL (reference sequence). The CDR3 coding sequence is TGTGCCAGCAGCCAAGATGTGGCGGGAGTGGCAGATACGCAGTATTTT. Its protein product is CASSQDVAGVADTQYF.

This clone was seen ten or more times. The chain links TRBV20-1 to TRBJ2-3, with D maybe TRBD2 (5 bases). V was clipped by 2 bases and J by 6 bases, with 15 bases between them. Germline V lookup: CDR1 DFQATT, CDR2 SNEGSKA (reference sequence). The CDR3 length is 14 residues. CDR3 DNA sequence: TGCAGTGCTAGACGGACTGGTGGGAGCGATACGCAGTATTTT. It yields the protein CSARRTGGSDTQYF.

There are a few counts of this clone. Other DNA sequences of this sample code for an identical CDR3. The CDR3 sequence: CASSRYPLAGSTDTQYF. The CDR3 coding sequence is TGTGCCAGCAGCCGATATCCTTTAGCGGGAAGCACAGATACGCAGTATTTT. V usage is TRBV11-1 and J usage is TRBJ2-3; TRBD2 matches at 8 bases. The CDR3 is made up of 17 amino acids. CDR1 is SGHAT and CDR2 is FQDESV in the germline V gene (reference sequence). Trimming took 5 bases from V and 0 from J; bases not matched to a gene: 10.

Of note for this clone: A much larger clone lies one base from this, so it may be a read error. This rearrangement joins TRBV12-5 to TRBJ2-1, with TRBD2 matching over 7 bases. The germline V gene encodes CDR1 LGHNT and CDR2 FRNRAP. The length of the CDR3 is 14 residues. CDR3 bases: TGTGCTAGTGGTTTGACTAGCGTGATCACTGAGCGGTTCTTC. Residues: CASGLTSVITERFF.

The sample holds many counts of this clone. CDR3 sequence reads: CASSEGEQGEAFF. CDR3 nucleotide sequence: TGTGCCAGCAGTGAAGGCGAACAGGGAGAAGCTTTCTTT. The chain is built from TRBV6-4 and TRBJ1-1; possible D gene TRBD1, 6 bases. The CDR3 runs to 13 residues. Germline CDR1 MRHNA, CDR2 SNTAGT. The V end lost 3 bases, the J end lost 8 bases, and 13 bases lay between the germline ends.

The chain recombines TRBV9 with TRBJ1-3; the D is unclear. Trimming cost V 9 bases and J 4 bases, with 17 bases left between them. CDR3 length equals 14 residues. The germline V gene encodes CDR1 SGDLS and CDR2 YYNGEE. CDR3 nucleotide sequence: TGTGCCATCAATAAGACATGTTCAGGAAACACCATATATTTT. Translation gives CAINKTCSGNTIYF.

In its sample, this clone was seen many times. The chain carries TRBV9 and TRBJ2-3; 7 nucleotides line up with TRBD2. CDR1 and CDR2 from the germline V gene are SGDLS and YYNGEE. Losses at the gene ends were 0 bases for V and 2 bases for J; bases not matched to a gene: 6. The CDR3 is made up of 16 amino acids. For the CDR3, the DNA is TGTGCCAGCAGCGTAGCAATAGCGGGTCTCACAGATACGCAGTATTTT. It yields the protein CASSVAIAGLTDTQYF.

Regarding this clone: This may come from a read error, since a much larger clone is one base off. The rearrangement uses TRBV10-3 and TRBJ2-5; possibly TRBD2 for D (5 bases). Germline assignment: CDR1 ENHRY and CDR2 SYGVKD. The V and J ends lost 5 bases and 4 bases respectively, with 26 bases between them. The CDR3 consists of 18 residues. The CDR3 region is CAISCPPGNPRSLETQYF. CDR3 DNA: TGTGCCATCAGTTGTCCACCGGGGAATCCTCGTTCCCTAGAGACCCAGTACTTC.

This clone was counted ten times or more. Other nucleotide sequences in the sample specify the same CDR3. The V gene is TRBV11-1, the J gene TRBJ2-3; 10 bases fit TRBD2. The CDR3 extends over 18 amino acids. CDR1 is SGHAT and CDR2 is FQDESV in the germline V gene (reference sequence). Unmatched junction bases numbered 6, after V lost 0 bases and J lost 0 bases. The CDR3 protein is CASSLARGLAASTDTQYF. Written as DNA, the CDR3 is TGTGCCAGCAGCTTAGCGCGTGGACTAGCGGCTAGCACAGATACGCAGTATTTT.

The chain is built from TRBV2 and TRBJ1-5; D not certain. The V and J ends lost 1 base and 0 bases respectively, with 7 bases between them. This CDR3 spans 15 amino acids. The germline V gene has CDR1 SNHLY and CDR2 FYNNEI. This chain's CDR3 is CASSEGLNSNQPQHF. DNA for the CDR3: TGTGCCAGCAGTGAAGGGCTTAATAGCAATCAGCCCCAGCATTTT. The whole variable domain, remainder taken from reference TRBV2 and TRBJ1-5, is EPEVTQTPSHQVTQMGQEVILRCVPISNHLYFYWYRQILGQKVEFLVSFYNNEISEKSEIFDDQFSVERPDGSNFTLKIRSTKLEDSAMYFCASSEGLNSNQPQHFGDGTRLSIL.

This clone showed up many times. V gene TRBV2 combines with J gene TRBJ2-5, with D perhaps matching TRBD2 (6 bases). The V end lost 8 bases, the J end lost 5 bases, and 18 bases lay between the germline ends. This CDR3 region has 14 residues. Germline CDR1 SNHLY, CDR2 FYNNEI. Here the CDR3 reads CASGGTEEEETQYF. As DNA, the CDR3 is TGTGCCAGCGGGGGGACGGAGGAGGAGGAGACCCAGTACTTC.

The V call is TRBV6-2 or TRBV6-3, the J call TRBJ2-1, with 8 bases lining up with TRBD2. The V and J ends lost 2 bases and 6 bases, in that order; junction bases with no gene match: 3. CDR1 and CDR2 from the germline V gene are MNHEY and SVGEGT. This CDR3 comprises 14 residues. As DNA, the CDR3 is TGTGCCAGCAGTTACCTCGGGACTAGCAATGAGCAGTTCTTC. The encoded protein is CASSYLGTSNEQFF.

This clone was observed many times. The chain recombines TRBV6-1 with TRBJ1-1, with a tentative D call TRBD1 (6 bases). The CDR3 runs 14 residues. The V end was cut by 6 bases, the J end by 5 bases, with 16 bases between. CDR1 and CDR2 from the germline V gene are MNHNS and SASEGT. CDR3 bases: TGTGCCAGCAGCCCCTCAGGGGAGGTAACTGAAGCTTTCTTT. Translation: CASSPSGEVTEAFF.